This TCR beta chain was captured in a study of T cell repertoires in cytomegalovirus infection (dated by TCRdb to between 2017 and 2020). About the full investigation: Alongside well-studied HLA-B-restricted epitopes, the peptide stimulations were aimed at recently identified HLA-C-restricted CMV epitopes, whose presentation resists viral immunomodulation. Donor HLA type was relevant to the analysis, because carriage of CMV infection together with the matching HLA type was indicated by public TCR beta signatures.

TCRdb records Illumina HiSeq 1500 as the sequencer. The public reads were reprocessed in TCRdb via fastp at Q25 and MiXCR, keeping in-frame beta chains. Merged by CDR3 protein, the rows form single entries marked with the most common genes and DNA. This sample gives around 770,000 distinct CDR3 sequences in total; 29% of them show up just once. 10% to 15% of the sample rests with the top ten. V is cut by 4 bases and J by 0 bases, and the space between the germline ends is 6 bases. In the germline V gene, CDR1 corresponds to SGHTA and CDR2 to FQGNSA. The CDR3 has 13 amino acids, counting the end cysteine and phenylalanine. Of the read, only the CDR3 DNA is kept; its 39 bases are in frame from base 1. The research as a whole found: The ex vivo response was dominated by HLA-C-restricted CMV-specific TCR beta clonotypes, and the single most frequent clonotype in two of eight donors was supplied by these HLA-C-restricted clonotypes. Cumulative frequency of public TCR beta family members discriminated carriers of CMV infection plus the relevant HLA type in this cohort and an independent approximately 350-donor cohort.

This clonotype was recorded many times. Its antigen remains undetermined. No base quality information exists; no much larger clone differs at one position. The treatment or condition label of this sample denotes: in vitro stimulation with specific CMV peptide epitopes to enrich CMV-specific T cells. This specimen consisted of cultured CD8+ T cells from PBMCs, obtained from culture after CMV antigen stimulation. The TCR comes from a human donor in good health (CMV status not recorded). Some clones in this sample may be carry-over from other donors' samples. The V gene is TRBV7-2 and the J gene is TRBJ2-5; the D gene is not confidently resolved. The CDR3 protein: CASSSTNQETQYF. The base sequence is TGTGCCAGCAGCTCAACGAACCAAGAGACCCAGTACTTC.